This T cell receptor (beta chain) was found in a study of vaccination effects on CD4 cells after COVID-19. Looking at the study overall: Once vaccinated, three convalescent patients were sampled both early and late afterward.

Generated by immunoSEQ multiplex PCR, the TCRdb table keeps only in-frame clones and is missing some. The sample includes more than 13,000 clones, 76% of them seen just once. Within the ViraFEST assay, antigen-specific CD4+ T cells underwent expansion with viral peptide pools prior to sequencing. Culture proceeded for about ten days, and CD4+ T cells were then isolated. Documented for the person is a PCR-confirmed SARS-CoV-2 infection occurring between March and December 2020. All participants had two doses of either the BNT162b2 or mRNA-1273 vaccine. Wells each received two million PBMC, cultured with 10 IU/ml IL-2 and roughly 10 ug/ml peptides. Cultures received IL-2 medium that replaced half the medium on days 3 and 7. On this clone itself: The target antigen is unknown.

The TCR originated in a human donor who had a prior SARS-CoV-2 infection. Sequencing used CD4+ T cells from PBMCs cultured with HCoV-NL63 spike peptides, obtained after COVID-19 vaccination.

The CDR3 region has the DNA TGTGCCAGCAGCTTAAAACCGAACACAGATACGCAGTATTTT. Its translation: CASSLKPNTDTQYF. V and J are TRBV7-3 and TRBJ2-3; D is undetermined. The CDR3 is 14 residues long. From germline, CDR1 is SGHTA and CDR2 FQGTGA. Trimming pared 1 base from V and 2 bases from J, leaving 7 bases between.